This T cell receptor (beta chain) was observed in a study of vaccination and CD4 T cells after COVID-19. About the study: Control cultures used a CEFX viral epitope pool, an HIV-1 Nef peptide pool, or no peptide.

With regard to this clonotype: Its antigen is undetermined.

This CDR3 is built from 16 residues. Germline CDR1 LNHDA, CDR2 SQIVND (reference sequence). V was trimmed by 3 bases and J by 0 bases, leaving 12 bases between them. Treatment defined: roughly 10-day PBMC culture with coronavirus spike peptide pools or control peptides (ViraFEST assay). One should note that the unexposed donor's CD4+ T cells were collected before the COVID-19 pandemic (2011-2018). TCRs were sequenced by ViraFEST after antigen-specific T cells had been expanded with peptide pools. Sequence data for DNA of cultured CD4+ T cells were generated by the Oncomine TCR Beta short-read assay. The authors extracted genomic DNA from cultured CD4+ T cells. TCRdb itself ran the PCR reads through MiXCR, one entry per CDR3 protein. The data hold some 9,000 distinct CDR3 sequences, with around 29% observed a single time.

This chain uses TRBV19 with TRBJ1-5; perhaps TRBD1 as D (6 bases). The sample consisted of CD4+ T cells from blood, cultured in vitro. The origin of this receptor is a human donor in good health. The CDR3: CASSIEGVRSNQPQHF. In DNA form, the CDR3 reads TGTGCCAGTAGTATCGAGGGGGTCCGTAGCAATCAGCCCCAGCATTTT.